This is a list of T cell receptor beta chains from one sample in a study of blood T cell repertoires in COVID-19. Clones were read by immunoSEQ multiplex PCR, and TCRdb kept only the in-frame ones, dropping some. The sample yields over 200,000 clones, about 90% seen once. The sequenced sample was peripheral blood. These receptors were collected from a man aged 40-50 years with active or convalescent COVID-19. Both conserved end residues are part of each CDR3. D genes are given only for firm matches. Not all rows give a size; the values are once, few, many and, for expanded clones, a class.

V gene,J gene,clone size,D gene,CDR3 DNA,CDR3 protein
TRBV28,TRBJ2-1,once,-,TGTGCCAGCAGGGGGGCTTCCTACAATGAGCAGTTCTTC,CASRGASYNEQFF
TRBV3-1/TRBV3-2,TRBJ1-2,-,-,TGTGCCAGCAGCCAATCTTCGGAGGGTAGGGGCTACACCTTC,CASSQSSEGRGYTF
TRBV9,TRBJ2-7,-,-,TGTGCCAGCAGCGTAGGAGGGGGGGCCAACGAGCAGTACTTC,CASSVGGGANEQYF
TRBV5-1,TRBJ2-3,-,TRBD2,TGCGCCAGCAGCTTGGTTATTACGGGACTAGCTAGGGGCACAGATACGCAGTATTTT,CASSLVITGLARGTDTQYF
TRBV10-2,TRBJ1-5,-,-,TGCGCCAGCAGTGAGTTACAGGGCCAGCCCCAGCATTTT,CASSELQGQPQHF
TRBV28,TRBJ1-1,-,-,TGTGCCAGCAGTTTCGTCTATATCCCTCAGCGCACTGGAAATCGTCCGAACACTGAAGCTTTCTTT,CASSFVYIPQRTGNRPNTEAFF
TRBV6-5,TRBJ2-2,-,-,TGTGCCAGCGGCTCTAGCTGGTGGACCGGGGAGCTGTTTTTT,CASGSSWWTGELFF
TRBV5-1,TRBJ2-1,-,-,TGCGCCAGCAGCCCAGCAGCTAGCGTAAGCTCCTACAATGAGCAGTTCTTC,CASSPAASVSSYNEQFF
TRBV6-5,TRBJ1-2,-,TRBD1,TGTGCCAGCAGACCCGACAGGGTGTATGGCTACACCTTC,CASRPDRVYGYTF
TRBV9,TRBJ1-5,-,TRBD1,TGTGCCAGCAGCGAGACAGGGGGCCTGTATAGCAATCAGCCCCAGCATTTT,CASSETGGLYSNQPQHF
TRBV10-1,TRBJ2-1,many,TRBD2,TGCGCCAGCAGCCAATCTCTAGCGGGAGGATCCAATGAGCAGTTCTTC,CASSQSLAGGSNEQFF
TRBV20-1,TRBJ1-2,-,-,TGCAGTGCAGAGAGGGAGGGAGGCTACACCTTC,CSAEREGGYTF
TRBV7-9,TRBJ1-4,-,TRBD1,TGTGCCAGCAGCTACACGACAGGGTCGGTTGAAAAACTGTTTTTT,CASSYTTGSVEKLFF
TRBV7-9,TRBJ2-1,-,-,TGTGCCAGCAGCTCCCAACAGGGTAGGAATGAGCAGTTCTTC,CASSSQQGRNEQFF
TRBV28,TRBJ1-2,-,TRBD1,TGTGCCAGCAGGTACGACAGGGCTCGGGGCTACACCTTC,CASRYDRARGYTF
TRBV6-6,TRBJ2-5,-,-,TGTGCCAGCAGTTTCCCTAGCGAAGAGACCCAGTACTTC,CASSFPSEETQYF
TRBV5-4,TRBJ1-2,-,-,TGTGCCAGCAGCCCGCAGGGAAACTATGGCTACACCTTC,CASSPQGNYGYTF
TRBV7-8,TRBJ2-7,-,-,TGTGCCAGCAGCTTAGGGGCGGGGGCTAGCTCCTACGAGCAGTACTTC,CASSLGAGASSYEQYF
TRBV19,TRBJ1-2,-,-,TGTGCCAGTAGTATCGGGGGGCTATATGGCTACACCTTC,CASSIGGLYGYTF
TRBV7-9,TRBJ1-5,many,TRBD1,TGTGCCAGCAGCGCGGGGACAGGCTCATCGCCCCAGCATTTT,CASSAGTGSSPQHF
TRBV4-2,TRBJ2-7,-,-,TGTGCCAGCAGCCAAGACAGGGTAAGCTCGATTAACTACGAGCAGTACTTC,CASSQDRVSSINYEQYF
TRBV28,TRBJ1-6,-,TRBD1,TGTGCCAGCCGATGGGACAGCCCCTATAATTCACCCCTCCACTTT,CASRWDSPYNSPLHF
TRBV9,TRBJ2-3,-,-,TGTGCCAGCAGCGTAGAGGGGGGGAATACGCAGTATTTT,CASSVEGGNTQYF
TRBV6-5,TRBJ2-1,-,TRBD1,TGTGCCAGCAGTAGGCAGGGGGTTGGCAATGAGCAGTTCTTC,CASSRQGVGNEQFF
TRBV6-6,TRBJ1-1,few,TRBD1,TGTGCCAGCAGTAACAGGGGGTTGAAGGAGGATGAAGCTTTCTTT,CASSNRGLKEDEAFF
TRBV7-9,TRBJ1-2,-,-,TGTGCCAGCAGCTTACTTACAGGGAAGGATGGCTACACCTTC,CASSLLTGKDGYTF
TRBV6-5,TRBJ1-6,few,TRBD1,TGTGCCAGCAGTTACTCCGGGACAGATAATTCACCCCTCCACTTT,CASSYSGTDNSPLHF
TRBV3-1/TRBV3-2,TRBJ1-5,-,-,TGTGCCAGCAGCCAAGACCCCGAGAACAATCAGCCCCAGCATTTT,CASSQDPENNQPQHF
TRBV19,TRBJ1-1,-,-,TGTGCCAGTAGTATCGGGGTCACTGAAGCTTTCTTT,CASSIGVTEAFF
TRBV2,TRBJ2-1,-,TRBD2,TGTGCCAGCAGTGAGGGACTAGTCTACAATGAGCAGTTCTTC,CASSEGLVYNEQFF
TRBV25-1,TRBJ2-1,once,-,TGTGCCACTTCGGAAAGGGGAAACTACAATGAGCAGTTCTTC,CATSERGNYNEQFF
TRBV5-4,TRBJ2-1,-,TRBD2,TGTGCCAGCAGCCCGGGACTAGCGGGACTAGATGAGCAGTTCTTC,CASSPGLAGLDEQFF
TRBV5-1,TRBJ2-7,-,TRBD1,TGCGCCAGCAGTCCCGGGACAGGGAGCTCTGAGCAGTACTTC,CASSPGTGSSEQYF
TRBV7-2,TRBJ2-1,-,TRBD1,TGTGCCAGCAGCTTGGGAAGGACAGGGGAAAGAGACAATGAGCAGTTCTTC,CASSLGRTGERDNEQFF
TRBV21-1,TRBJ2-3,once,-,TGTGCCAGCAGCAAAGCGGCGCCGGACAGGGATTACACAGATACGCAGTATTTT,CASSKAAPDRDYTDTQYF
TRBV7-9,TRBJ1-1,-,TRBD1,TGTGCCAGCAGCATCCACCGGGACAGGGAAACTGAAGCTTTCTTT,CASSIHRDRETEAFF
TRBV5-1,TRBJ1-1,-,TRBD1,TGCGCCAGCAGCCTACAGGGGGGCACTGAAGCTTTCTTT,CASSLQGGTEAFF
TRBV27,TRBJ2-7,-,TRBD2,TGTGCCAGCAGGGAACTAGCGGGGGGAACCTACTACGAGCAGTACTTC,CASRELAGGTYYEQYF
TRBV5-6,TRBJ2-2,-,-,TGTGCCAGCAGCCTATCCACCGGGGAGCTGTTTTTT,CASSLSTGELFF
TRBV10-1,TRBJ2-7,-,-,TGCGCCAGCAGTGATCACCGTAGCTCCTACGAGCAGTACTTC,CASSDHRSSYEQYF
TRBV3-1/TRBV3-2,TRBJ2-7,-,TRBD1,TGTGCCAGCAGCCACGACCTAGGTGACAGGGACAGCTCCTACGAGCAGTACTTC,CASSHDLGDRDSSYEQYF
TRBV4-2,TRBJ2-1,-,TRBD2,TGTGCCAGCAGCCTGGGATCCGGGACTAGCGGGAGGAAGTGGGAGCAGTTCTTC,CASSLGSGTSGRKWEQFF
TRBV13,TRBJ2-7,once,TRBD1,TGTGCCAGCAGCAATCCGGGACAGGGTGTCCACGAGCAGTACTTC,CASSNPGQGVHEQYF
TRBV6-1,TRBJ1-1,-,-,TGTGCCAGCAGTGAACAGCCCCAGGGTAGTACTGAAGCTTTCTTT,CASSEQPQGSTEAFF
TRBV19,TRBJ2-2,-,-,TGTGCCAGTAGTTTAGCCTCGGGGGACACCGGGGAGCTGTTTTTT,CASSLASGDTGELFF
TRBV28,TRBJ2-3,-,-,TGTGCCAGCAGTTTCAAGGCCCTGGCGGGAGATACGCAGTATTTT,CASSFKALAGDTQYF
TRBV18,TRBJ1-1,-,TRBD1,TGTGCCAGCTCACCCTTCAACTCGCCGGGACAGGGGAACACTGAAGCTTTCTTT,CASSPFNSPGQGNTEAFF
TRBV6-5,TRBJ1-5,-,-,TGTGCCAGCAGTTATCGGGGGGCGGGGAATCAGCCCCAGCATTTT,CASSYRGAGNQPQHF
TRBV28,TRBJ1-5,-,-,TGTGCCAGCAGCCGACTACAGGGAAAGCCCCAGCATTTT,CASSRLQGKPQHF
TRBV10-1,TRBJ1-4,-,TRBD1,TGCGCCAGCTCTCTTACGGACAGGGGGATCGCAACTAATGAAAAACTGTTTTTT,CASSLTDRGIATNEKLFF
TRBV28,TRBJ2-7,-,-,TGTGCCAGCAGTGTACAGGGATCAGTATACGAGCAGTACTTC,CASSVQGSVYEQYF
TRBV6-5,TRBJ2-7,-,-,TGTGCCAGCACCGAAGGGGTGGGAGGAGAGCAGTACTTC,CASTEGVGGEQYF
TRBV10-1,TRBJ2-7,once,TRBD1,TGCGCCAGCAGTGAGAGATGGACAGGGGCCGGCGAGCAGTACTTC,CASSERWTGAGEQYF
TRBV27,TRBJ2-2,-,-,TGTGCCAGCCAAGGTATGGCGATGAGGTTTACGGCCGGGGAGCTGTTTTTT,CASQGMAMRFTAGELFF
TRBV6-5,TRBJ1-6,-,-,TGTGCCAGCAGTTACCCCTCCAGGGGAAATAATTCACCCCTCCACTTT,CASSYPSRGNNSPLHF
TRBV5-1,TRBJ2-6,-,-,TGCGCCAGCAGCTTGGACAGTAACAACGTCCTGACTTTC,CASSLDSNNVLTF
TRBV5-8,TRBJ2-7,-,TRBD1,TGTGCCAGCAGCTTGGCGACAGGGGCCTCCTACGAGCAGTACTTC,CASSLATGASYEQYF